This T cell receptor beta chain was captured by sequencing in a study of T cells in localized non-small cell lung cancer. Details on this clone: Its antigen is not known.

Only in-frame clones appear in the TCRdb table, and some are missing; sequencing was by immunoSEQ multiplex PCR. Here the sample spans about 26,000 clones, about 81% being singletons. Study-level results: There was an association of higher blood T cell density with longer overall survival. Heterogeneity remains possible because sequencing was limited to only one tumor region.

Trimming cost V 3 bases and J 7 bases, with 15 bases left between them. Germline V gene data show CDR1 as SGHTA and CDR2 as FQGNSA. The length of the CDR3 is 14 residues. This chain connects TRBV7-2 to TRBJ1-2, with D possibly matching TRBD1 (5 bases). The TCR sequence derives from a woman aged 40-75 years with stage I lung adenocarcinoma. The sequencing here drew on peripheral blood, taken before any cancer treatment. The CDR3 loop reads CASSFGRGDGGYTF. CDR3 bases: TGTGCCAGCAGCTTTGGGAGGGGTGATGGTGGCTACACCTTC. Full variable domain (outside the CDR3, taken from reference TRBV7-2 and TRBJ1-2): GAGVSQSPSNKVTEKGKDVELRCDPISGHTALYWYRQSLGQGLEFLIYFQGNSAPDKSGLPSDRFSAERTGGSVSTLTIQRTQQEDSAVYLCASSFGRGDGGYTFGSGTRLTVV.